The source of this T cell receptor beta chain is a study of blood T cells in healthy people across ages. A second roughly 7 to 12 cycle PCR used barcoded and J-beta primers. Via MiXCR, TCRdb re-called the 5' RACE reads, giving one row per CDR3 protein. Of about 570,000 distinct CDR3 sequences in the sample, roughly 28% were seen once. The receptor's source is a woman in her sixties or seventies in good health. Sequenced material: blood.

The CDR3 loop reads CASSFFEGRETQYF. The CDR3 DNA reads as TGTGCCAGCAGTTTTTTTGAGGGGCGGGAGACCCAGTACTTC. This chain connects TRBV12-3 or TRBV12-4 to TRBJ2-5; D assignment may be TRBD1 or TRBD2 (5 bases each). The CDR3 length is 14 residues. With 3 bases removed from V and 5 bases from J, the gap between germline ends came to 13 bases.